The source of this T cell receptor beta chain is a study of T cell responses to AZD1222 COVID-19 vaccine. Study summary: Timing groups of about 4 and about 12 weeks for second doses were pooled.

Produced via immunoSEQ multiplex PCR; TCRdb's table is partial and in-frame only. Among about 30,000 clones, roughly 93% were seen once, and the ten largest hold over 6.5%. Regarding the study as a whole: In the spike-specific TCR repertoire, nearly half reportedly target unmutated variant regions. Among those given AZD1222, only five or six were seropositive at baseline. Breadth and depth of Spike-specific TCRs rose after two AZD1222 doses.

CDR1 is LGHNT and CDR2 is FRNRAP in the germline V gene. Trimming took 7 bases from V and 5 from J; bases not matched to a gene: 8. The CDR3 length is 15 residues. On this clone: Its antigen is as yet unknown.

The input for sequencing was peripheral blood, taken on day 0 of AZD1222 vaccination. This rearrangement joins TRBV12-5 to TRBJ2-3, with 11 bases lining up with TRBD2. The TCR originated in an adult in good health. The CDR3 here is CASDLAGGRGDTQYF. As DNA, the CDR3 is TGTGCTAGTGATCTAGCGGGAGGCCGTGGAGATACGCAGTATTTT.